This passage covers 16 T cell receptor beta chains from one sample sequenced in a study of PD-1 blockade in classical Hodgkin lymphoma. Using immunoSEQ multiplex PCR, the repertoire was profiled, and TCRdb retains in-frame clones only, with some absent. Of almost 20,000 clones in the sample, more than 75% were seen once. Time point of the sample: cycle 4 day 1 (C4D1), after 5 to 7 weeks of nivolumab. Each patient experienced a relapse that followed autologous stem cell transplantation, and brentuximab vedotin exposure varied. Isolated CD8+ T cells were derived from thawed PBMCs through magnetic negative selection. Here the sequenced sample was CD8+ T cells from blood, taken before the fourth cycle of nivolumab. These receptors were collected from a human donor with classical Hodgkin lymphoma.

A single count supports this clone. This chain joins TRBV27 and TRBJ1-1; no firm D call. Germline CDR1 reads MNHEY; CDR2 reads SMNVEV (reference sequence). V was pared by 0 bases and J by 1 base, with 15 bases between. The CDR3 is made up of 17 amino acids. As DNA, the CDR3 is TGTGCCAGCAGTTTATCGGCCCCCATCAGGTCGAACACTGAAGCTTTCTTT. It encodes CASSLSAPIRSNTEAFF.

The rearrangement uses TRBV7-9 and TRBJ2-7; D gene unclear. The germline CDR1 and CDR2 sequences are SEHNR and FQNEAQ (reference sequence). The CDR3 totals 13 residues. V dropped 2 bases and J dropped 8 bases, with 13 bases sitting between them. CDR3 residues: CASSLSPPSKQYF. The CDR3 region has the DNA TGTGCCAGCAGCTTATCACCGCCTTCCAAGCAGTACTTC. Looking up the rest from reference TRBV7-9 and TRBJ2-7 gives the full variable domain: DTGVSQNPRHKITKRGQNVTFRCDPISEHNRLYWYRQTLGQGPEFLTYFQNEAQLEKSRLLSDRFSAERPKGSFSTLEIQRTEQGDSAMYLCASSLSPPSKQYFGPGTRLTVT.

The rearrangement links TRBV27 to TRBJ1-4; D gene unclear. Germline CDR1 is MNHEY and CDR2 is SMNVEV (reference sequence). The CDR3 spans 12 residues. V gave up 6 bases and J gave up 8 bases, with 10 bases separating them. DNA of the CDR3: TGTGCCAGCAGCCCTTTTGGAGAAAAACTGTTTTTT. This encodes CASSPFGEKLFF.

The chain employs TRBV11-3 and TRBJ2-3; D remains ambiguous. Germline CDR1 is SGHNT and CDR2 is YENEEA. The ends were cut back, 1 base at V and 2 bases at J, with 7 bases in the middle. The CDR3 is 14 amino acids. The CDR3 DNA reads as TGTGCCAGCAGCTTAGTGGGATCCACAGATACGCAGTATTTT. This sequence encodes CASSLVGSTDTQYF.

The chain carries TRBV19 and TRBJ2-7, with D perhaps matching TRBD1 (5 bases). This CDR3 is built from 15 residues. V was pared by 4 bases and J by 4 bases, with 17 bases between. The germline CDR1 and CDR2 sequences are LNHDA and SQIVND (reference sequence). The CDR3 DNA follows: TGTGCCAGTAGTACCCGGACAAACCTCCTTTACGAGCAGTACTTC. Its protein product is CASSTRTNLLYEQYF.

V gene TRBV7-9 combines with J gene TRBJ2-1, with a weak D call TRBD1 (5 bases). The V end was cut by 1 base, the J end by 7 bases, with 11 bases between. Germline assignment: CDR1 SEHNR and CDR2 FQNEAQ (reference sequence). CDR3 length: 14 amino acids. The CDR3 is CASSLEGRWNEQFF. CDR3 in DNA: TGTGCCAGCAGCTTAGAGGGGCGTTGGAATGAGCAGTTCTTC.

This chain links TRBV9 with TRBJ2-3; 13 nucleotides agree with TRBD2. The length of the CDR3 is 15 residues. The germline CDR1 and CDR2 sequences are SGDLS and YYNGEE. The trim removed 4 bases at V and 6 bases at J, leaving 5 bases unmatched. CDR3 protein: CASSILAGGLDTQYF. CDR3 bases: TGTGCCAGCAGCATACTAGCGGGGGGGCTGGATACGCAGTATTTT. The whole variable domain, remainder taken from reference TRBV9 and TRBJ2-3, is DSGVTQTPKHLITATGQRVTLRCSPRSGDLSVYWYQQSLDQGLQFLIQYYNGEERAKGNILERFSAQQFPDLHSELNLSSLELGDSALYFCASSILAGGLDTQYFGPGTRLTVL.

The rearrangement links TRBV7-9 to TRBJ1-4, with TRBD1 matching 9 bases. J lost 4 bases, V lost 4 bases, and 16 bases had no gene match. CDR3 length equals 19 residues. The germline V gene encodes CDR1 SEHNR and CDR2 FQNEAQ (reference sequence). CDR3 sequence reads: CASSSPRDRVSLLNEKLFF. In DNA form, the CDR3 reads TGTGCCAGCAGCTCCCCCCGGGACAGGGTATCCCTCCTTAATGAAAAACTGTTTTTT.

The rearrangement links TRBV10-1 to TRBJ2-5; D unclear. V lost 0 bases, J lost 3 bases, and 14 bases lay in between. Germline CDR1 WNHNN, CDR2 SYGVQD (reference sequence). The CDR3 is 16 residues long. CDR3 sequence: CASSESTPGREETQYF. The CDR3 coding sequence is TGCGCCAGCAGTGAGTCGACTCCGGGCAGAGAAGAGACCCAGTACTTC.

This clone was seen more than once but under ten times. The rearrangement uses TRBV27 and TRBJ2-7, with 10 bases fitting TRBD2. The CDR3 is made up of 15 amino acids. CDR1 and CDR2 (germline): MNHEY, SMNVEV (reference sequence). J gave up 3 bases and V 3 bases, and 5 bases lay outside the gene matches. The DNA for the CDR3 is TGTGCCAGCAGTTTCGTTTTAGCGGGGGGCTACGAGCAGTACTTC. Amino acid sequence: CASSFVLAGGYEQYF.

The chain links TRBV11-3 to TRBJ2-1; D may be TRBD1 or TRBD2 (6 bases each). The germline V gene has CDR1 SGHNT and CDR2 YENEEA. The CDR3 has 14 amino acids. Trimming took 2 bases from V and 7 from J, leaving 12 bases between them. The CDR3: CASSLRGAGNEQFF. The DNA of the CDR3 is TGTGCCAGCAGCTTAAGGGGGGCTGGGAATGAGCAGTTCTTC.

The chain joins TRBV2 to TRBJ1-5; TRBD1 aligns across 7 bases. The CDR3 is 19 amino acids. V lost 5 bases, J lost 0 bases, and 16 bases stayed unmatched. Per germline, CDR1 SNHLY and CDR2 FYNNEI. The CDR3 bases are TGTGCCAGCAGTTTCGGACAGGCCTCCTTACTTTATAGCAATCAGCCCCAGCATTTT. It yields the protein CASSFGQASLLYSNQPQHF.

The V and J genes are TRBV6-1 and TRBJ2-7, with no clear D. The V gene lost 7 bases and the J gene lost 0 bases, with 7 bases spanning the gap. The germline V gene has CDR1 MNHNS and CDR2 SASEGT. This CDR3 is 12 amino acids long. CDR3 DNA sequence: TGTGCCAGCATGGAGTTCTCCTACGAGCAGTACTTC. Its translation: CASMEFSYEQYF.

The chain combines TRBV27 with TRBJ2-1; 10 bases are shared with TRBD1. Germline CDR1 and CDR2: MNHEY and SMNVEV (reference sequence). After removal of 5 bases from V and 10 bases from J, the junction contained 8 bases not matched to a gene. The CDR3 contains 14 residues. The CDR3 region has the DNA TGTGCCAGCAGTCCGACCGGGACAGGGGAAGAGCAGTTCTTC. Translation: CASSPTGTGEEQFF.

The rearrangement links TRBV28 to TRBJ2-3; no clear D. Per the germline V gene, CDR1 is MDHEN and CDR2 is SYDVKM. Trimming took off 6 bases at V and 7 bases at J, with 5 bases between the two ends. This CDR3 is built from 10 residues. Written as DNA, the CDR3 is TGTGCCAGCAGCCTTCATACGCAGTATTTT. It yields the protein CASSLHTQYF.

This chain joins TRBV6-6 and TRBJ2-7; D is perhaps TRBD1 (6 bases). Germline-derived CDR1 and CDR2 are MNHNY and SVGAGI (reference sequence). This CDR3 has 13 residues. V lost 2 bases, J lost 4 bases, and 9 bases lay in between. This CDR3 reads CASSYGTRYEQYF. The CDR3 DNA sequence: TGTGCCAGCAGTTACGGGACAAGATACGAGCAGTACTTC.